What follows are 9 T cell receptor beta chains derived from one specimen sequenced in a study of regulatory and conventional T cells in RAG deficiency. The assay was immunoSEQ multiplex PCR, and TCRdb's table has in-frame clones only and misses some. The table lists fewer than 35,000 clones, approximately 89% of them singletons. These data were also filed under a second study, of regulatory T cells. Per that study: Primers: 52 TRBV forward and 13 TRBJ reverse.

Sequencing used CD8+ T cells sorted from blood. All receptors come from a human donor in good health.

CDR3 loop: CASSFNRAGISGNTIYF. DNA for the CDR3: TGCGCCAGCAGCTTTAACAGGGCCGGTATCTCTGGAAACACCATATATTTT. The chain employs TRBV5-1 and TRBJ1-3; possible D gene TRBD1, 6 bases. CDR1 is SGHRS and CDR2 is YFSETQ in the germline V gene. V gave up 2 bases and J gave up 0 bases, with 15 bases separating them. The CDR3 loop spans 17 amino acids.

Concerning this clone itself: The sample contains more than one DNA sequence encoding this CDR3. The chain uses TRBV5-4 and TRBJ2-3; D may be TRBD1 (5 bases). V gave up 0 bases and J gave up 1 base, with 9 bases separating them. Germline CDR1 is SGHNT and CDR2 is YYREEE (reference sequence). The CDR3 loop spans 15 amino acids. As DNA, the CDR3 is TGTGCCAGCAGCTTGGTCGGCAGGGGCACAGATACGCAGTATTTT. It codes for CASSLVGRGTDTQYF.

This clone showed up just a few times. The chain is built from TRBV5-1 and TRBJ2-5; TRBD1 agrees at 9 bases. The CDR3 sequence is 15 residues long. The germline V gene has CDR1 SGHRS and CDR2 YFSETQ. J was trimmed by 2 bases and V by 1 base; bases with no gene match: 3. The CDR3 loop reads CASSLLGTGQETQYF. The DNA of the CDR3 is TGCGCCAGCAGCTTGTTGGGGACAGGGCAAGAGACCCAGTACTTC.

This clone was found once. V and J are TRBV2 and TRBJ2-3; 8 bases are a match to TRBD2. CDR1 and CDR2 (germline): SNHLY, FYNNEI. CDR3 length: 16 amino acids. Trimming removed 2 bases from V and 0 bases from J; junction bases left unmatched: 4. CDR3 sequence (DNA): TGTGCCAGCAGTGAACTTTCTAGCGGGAGCACAGATACGCAGTATTTT. Amino acid sequence: CASSELSSGSTDTQYF.

This sequence joins TRBV29-1 and TRBJ1-2; 11 bases line up with TRBD1. V was clipped by 4 bases and J by 1 base; unmatched bases: 11. Germline lookup yields CDR1 SQVTM and CDR2 ANQGSEA. The CDR3 is made up of 17 amino acids. In DNA, the CDR3 is TGCAGCGTTGTGACCCATTCCGGGACAGGGGGTAACTATGGCTACACCTTC. This codes for CSVVTHSGTGGNYGYTF.

The rearrangement links TRBV2 to TRBJ2-7; D not certain. The length of the CDR3 is 14 residues. V lost 3 bases, J lost 2 bases, and 11 bases lay in between. Germline loops: CDR1 SNHLY, CDR2 FYNNEI. DNA of the CDR3: TGTGCCAGCAGTGACAGGACCCAAACCTACGAGCAGTACTTC. Translating it yields CASSDRTQTYEQYF. Filled out from reference TRBV2 and TRBJ2-7, the complete variable domain reads EPEVTQTPSHQVTQMGQEVILRCVPISNHLYFYWYRQILGQKVEFLVSFYNNEISEKSEIFDDQFSVERPDGSNFTLKIRSTKLEDSAMYFCASSDRTQTYEQYFGPGTRLTVT.

This clone appeared a few times. V is TRBV28 and J is TRBJ2-7; the D is unclear. Germline CDR1 and CDR2: MDHEN and SYDVKM. Trimming cost V 3 bases and J 3 bases, with 6 bases left between them. CDR3 size: 12 residues. The DNA of the CDR3 is TGTGCCAGCAGTTTCAATGTCTACGAGCAGTACTTC. This codes for CASSFNVYEQYF. The full variable domain, in which reference TRBV28 and TRBJ2-7 provide the parts outside the CDR3, is DVKVTQSSRYLVKRTGEKVFLECVQDMDHENMFWYRQDPGLGLRLIYFSYDVKMKEKGDIPEGYSVSREKKERFSLILESASTNQTSMYLCASSFNVYEQYFGPGTRLTVT.

The chain carries TRBV6-5 and TRBJ1-5, with unresolved D. This CDR3 has 13 residues. Germline V gives CDR1 MNHEY, CDR2 SVGAGI. V was cut by 5 bases and J by 10 bases, with 15 bases left in between. CDR3 coding DNA: TGTGCCAGCAGTCAGACCGTCGAACGACCCCAGCATTTT. Translation gives CASSQTVERPQHF.

The rearrangement joins TRBV20-1 to TRBJ1-1; no reliable D call. The V end lost 3 bases, the J end lost 6 bases, and 5 bases lay between the germline ends. CDR3 length: 10 amino acids. Germline CDR1 and CDR2: DFQATT and SNEGSKA (reference sequence). CDR3 nucleotide sequence: TGCAGTGCTAGCGATTCTGAAGCTTTCTTT. Translating it yields CSASDSEAFF.